This T cell receptor (beta chain) is from a study of blood T cell repertoires in COVID-19 (dated by TCRdb to the early 2020s). With regard to the full study: Samples covering the acute and convalescent phases of COVID-19 were provided by collaborators in the United States, Italy and Spain. The prospective study material was composed of cDNA or gDNA derived from T cells, B-cell-depleted T cells, or PBMCs. The sample metadata nearly always contained a de-identified subject ID, COVID-19 status, age in years and sex. Subjects who had been exposed to COVID-19, were actively infected with it, or had recovered from it provided the deeply sampled blood TCRbeta repertoires that made up the dataset. A freely available public database, intended as a resource for researchers studying the immune response to SARS-CoV-2, is where the repertoires were released. HLA class I and class II types, where available, came from metadata supplied by the sample provider rather than from assay-based typing. Samples came from the ongoing ImmuneRACE study (first 160 participants) plus 1,254 subjects from 6 global collaborators. What the study reported, not specific to this receptor: The amount of clinical and demographic metadata varied by source and participant and was provided uncurated.

The V and J ends are trimmed by 3 bases and 6 bases, leaving 11 bases between them. The CDR3 measures 13 amino acids from cysteine to phenylalanine. Only CDR3 DNA remains: 39 bases, in frame from the first base. For CDR1 and CDR2, the germline V gene lists MNHNS and SASEGT. Remarks on this clone: No cognate antigen has been identified for it. No per-base quality is available; no much larger clone lies one base away.

Whole blood was collected in K2EDTA tubes by collaborating institutions according to the institutions' own protocols. For TCRbeta analysis, collaborators shipped samples in one of three forms: frozen whole blood, isolated PBMCs, or DNA extracted from either of those sample types. TCRbeta CDR3 regions were amplified from genomic DNA by means of the immunoSEQ Assay, a bias-controlled multiplex PCR. Per the source publication's procedure: The number of nucleated cells in each sample was estimated by amplification of reference gene primers within the assay. To quantify the absolute abundance of each unique TCRbeta CDR3 rearrangement, sequence reads were collapsed and filtered. For each sample, productive Simpson clonality was calculated by taking the square root of Simpson's diversity index across productive rearrangements. TCRdb carries this immuneACCESS record with in-frame sequences only. Its versions omit some clonotypes, under half of them owing to an unresolved V gene in the studies checked, with the rest unexplained. For V, J and clone size, that table is used; D and trimming come from the DNA. This sample comprises more than 250,000 clones, around 90% of them detected only once. About 0.65% of the sample lies in the top ten.

The receptor chain draws on TRBV6-1 and TRBJ1-1; tentative D gene TRBD1, with 6 bases matching. The sequenced material came from peripheral blood. The TCR sequence derives from a human donor in a cohort sampled during active COVID-19. The bases are TGTGCCAGCAGTGACAGGGGTGTTTCTGAAGCTTTCTTT. Translated, this is CASSDRGVSEAFF.